The 5 T cell receptor beta chains below were found in one sample sequenced in a study of cytomegalovirus exposure and HLA in healthy donors. Assay: immunoSEQ multiplex PCR; the TCRdb copy retains only in-frame clones and omits some. The data show over 100,000 clones, about 95% seen once. Sequencing was performed on PBMCs. The receptors originated from a young woman in good health and CMV-seronegative.

This chain joins TRBV9 and TRBJ2-3; 8 bases line up with TRBD2. This CDR3 is 15 amino acids long. Germline lookup yields CDR1 SGDLS and CDR2 YYNGEE. Losses at the gene ends were 4 bases for V and 3 bases for J; bases not matched to a gene: 7. The CDR3 nucleotides are TGTGCCAGCAGCAATGGGCCGGGAGGGACAGATACGCAGTATTTT. The encoded protein is CASSNGPGGTDTQYF.

The gene calls are TRBV7-2 and TRBJ1-2; TRBD1 matches 8 bases. The ends lost 5 bases at V and 4 bases at J; junction bases unmatched: 9. From germline, CDR1 is SGHTA and CDR2 FQGNSA. The CDR3 contains 15 residues. The chain's CDR3 is CASSPIGGQAYGYTF. DNA for the CDR3: TGTGCCAGCAGCCCAATTGGGGGACAGGCCTATGGCTACACCTTC. The variable domain in full, with the rest retrieved from reference TRBV7-2 and TRBJ1-2, is GAGVSQSPSNKVTEKGKDVELRCDPISGHTALYWYRQSLGQGLEFLIYFQGNSAPDKSGLPSDRFSAERTGGSVSTLTIQRTQQEDSAVYLCASSPIGGQAYGYTFGSGTRLTVV.

This sequence joins TRBV5-1 and TRBJ1-1, with D unclear. V was shortened by 1 base and J by 1 base, with 14 bases between the two germline ends. CDR1 and CDR2 (germline): SGHRS, YFSETQ. This CDR3 is 16 amino acids long. The CDR3 sequence: CASSLNLQRPNTEAFF. CDR3 nucleotide sequence: TGCGCCAGCAGCTTGAATCTACAGAGACCGAACACTGAAGCTTTCTTT.

The gene calls are TRBV7-9 and TRBJ1-1; 8 nucleotides match TRBD1. The V gene's germline CDR1 is SEHNR and CDR2 FQNEAQ (reference sequence). This CDR3 has 16 amino acids. J was trimmed by 0 bases and V by 4 bases; bases with no gene match: 7. The CDR3 loop reads CASSWGQDIMNTEAFF. DNA for the CDR3: TGTGCCAGCAGCTGGGGACAGGACATTATGAACACTGAAGCTTTCTTT.

This chain links TRBV12-5 with TRBJ2-1, with TRBD1 matching 12 bases. CDR3 length equals 17 residues. The V segment lost 1 base and the J segment 7 bases; nucleotides outside the gene matches: 8. CDR1 is LGHNT, CDR2 FRNRAP, per germline. DNA for the CDR3: TGTGCTAGTGGTTTGGGACCCGGGACAGGGGGCGGGAATGAGCAGTTCTTC. Translated: CASGLGPGTGGGNEQFF.